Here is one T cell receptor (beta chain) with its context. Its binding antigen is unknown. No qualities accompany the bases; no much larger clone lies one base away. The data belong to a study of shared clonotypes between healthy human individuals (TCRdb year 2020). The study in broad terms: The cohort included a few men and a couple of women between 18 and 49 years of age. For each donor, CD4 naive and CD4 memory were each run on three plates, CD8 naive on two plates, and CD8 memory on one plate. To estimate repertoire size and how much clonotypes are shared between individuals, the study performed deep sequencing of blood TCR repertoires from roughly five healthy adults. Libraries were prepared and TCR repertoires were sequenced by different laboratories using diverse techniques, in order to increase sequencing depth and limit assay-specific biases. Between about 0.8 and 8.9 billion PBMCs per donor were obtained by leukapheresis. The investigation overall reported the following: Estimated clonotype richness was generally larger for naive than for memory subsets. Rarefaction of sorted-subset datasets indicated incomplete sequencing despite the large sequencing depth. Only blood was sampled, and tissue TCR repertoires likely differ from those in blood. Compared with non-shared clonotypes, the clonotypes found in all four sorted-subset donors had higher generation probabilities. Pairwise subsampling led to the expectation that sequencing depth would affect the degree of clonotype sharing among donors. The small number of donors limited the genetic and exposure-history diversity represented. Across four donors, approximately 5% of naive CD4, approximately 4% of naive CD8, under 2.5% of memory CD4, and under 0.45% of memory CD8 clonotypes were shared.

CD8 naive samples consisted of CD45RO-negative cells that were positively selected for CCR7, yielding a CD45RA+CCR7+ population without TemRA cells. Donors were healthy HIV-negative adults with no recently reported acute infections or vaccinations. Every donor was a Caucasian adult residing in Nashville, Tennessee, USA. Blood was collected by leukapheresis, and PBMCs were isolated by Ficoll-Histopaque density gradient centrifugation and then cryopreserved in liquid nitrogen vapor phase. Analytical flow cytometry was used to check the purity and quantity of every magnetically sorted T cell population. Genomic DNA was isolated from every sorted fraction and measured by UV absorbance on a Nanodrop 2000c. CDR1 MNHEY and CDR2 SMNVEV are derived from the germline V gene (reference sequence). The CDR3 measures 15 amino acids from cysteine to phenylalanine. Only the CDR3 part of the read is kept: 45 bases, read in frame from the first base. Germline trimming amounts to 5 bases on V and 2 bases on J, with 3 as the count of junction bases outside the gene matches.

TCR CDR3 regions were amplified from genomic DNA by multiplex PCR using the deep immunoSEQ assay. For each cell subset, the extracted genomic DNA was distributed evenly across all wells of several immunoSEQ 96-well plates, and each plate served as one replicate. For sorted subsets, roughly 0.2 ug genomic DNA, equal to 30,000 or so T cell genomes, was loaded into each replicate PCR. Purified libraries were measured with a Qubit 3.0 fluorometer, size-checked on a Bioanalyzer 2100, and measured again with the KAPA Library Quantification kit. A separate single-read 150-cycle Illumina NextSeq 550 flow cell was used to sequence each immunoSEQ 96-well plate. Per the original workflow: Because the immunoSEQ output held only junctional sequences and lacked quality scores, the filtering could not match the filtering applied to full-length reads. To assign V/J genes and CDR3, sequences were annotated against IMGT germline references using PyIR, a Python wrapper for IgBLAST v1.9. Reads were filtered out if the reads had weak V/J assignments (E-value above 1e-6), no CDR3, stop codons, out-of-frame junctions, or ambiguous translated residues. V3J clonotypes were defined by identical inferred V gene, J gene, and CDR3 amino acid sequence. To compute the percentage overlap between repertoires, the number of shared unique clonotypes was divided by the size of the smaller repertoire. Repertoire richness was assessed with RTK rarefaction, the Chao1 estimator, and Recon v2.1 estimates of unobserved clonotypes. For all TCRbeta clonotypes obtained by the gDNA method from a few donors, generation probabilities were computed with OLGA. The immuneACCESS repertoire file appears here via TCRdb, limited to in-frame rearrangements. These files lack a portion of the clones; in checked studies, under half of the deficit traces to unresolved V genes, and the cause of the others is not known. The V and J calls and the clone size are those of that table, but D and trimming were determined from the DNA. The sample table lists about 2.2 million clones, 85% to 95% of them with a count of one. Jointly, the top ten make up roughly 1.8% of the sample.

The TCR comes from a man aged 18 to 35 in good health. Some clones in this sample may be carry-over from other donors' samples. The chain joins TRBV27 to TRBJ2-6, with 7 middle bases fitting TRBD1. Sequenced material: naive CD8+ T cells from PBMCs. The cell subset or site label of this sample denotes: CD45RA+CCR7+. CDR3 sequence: CASSADRAGANVLTF. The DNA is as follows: TGTGCCAGCAGTGCAGACAGGGCTGGGGCCAACGTCCTGACTTTC.